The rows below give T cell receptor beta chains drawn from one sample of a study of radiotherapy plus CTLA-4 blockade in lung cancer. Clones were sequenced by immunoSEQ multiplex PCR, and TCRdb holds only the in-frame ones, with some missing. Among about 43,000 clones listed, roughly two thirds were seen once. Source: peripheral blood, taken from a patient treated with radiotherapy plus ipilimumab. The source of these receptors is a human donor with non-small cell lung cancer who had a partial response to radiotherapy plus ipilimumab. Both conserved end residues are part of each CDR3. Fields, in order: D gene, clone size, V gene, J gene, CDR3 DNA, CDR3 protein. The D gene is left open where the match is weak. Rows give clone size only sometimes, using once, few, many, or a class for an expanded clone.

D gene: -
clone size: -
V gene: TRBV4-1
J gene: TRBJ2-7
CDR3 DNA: TGCGCCAGCAGCCAAGGCGGGGCCCCTGGCTACGAGCAGTACTTC
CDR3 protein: CASSQGGAPGYEQYF

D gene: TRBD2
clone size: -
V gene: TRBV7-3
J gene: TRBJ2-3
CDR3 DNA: TGTGCCAGCAGCTTTGGCGGGGGAGATACGCAGTATTTT
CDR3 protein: CASSFGGGDTQYF

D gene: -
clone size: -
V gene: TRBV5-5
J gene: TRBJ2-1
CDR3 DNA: TGTGCCAGCAGCTTGGGTGCGTCCCCCAATGAGCAGTTCTTC
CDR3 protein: CASSLGASPNEQFF

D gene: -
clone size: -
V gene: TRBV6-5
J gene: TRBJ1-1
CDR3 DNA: TGTGCCAGCAGTTACGATGGGAGGAACACTGAAGCTTTCTTT
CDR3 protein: CASSYDGRNTEAFF

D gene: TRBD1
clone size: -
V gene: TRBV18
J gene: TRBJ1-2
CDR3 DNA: TGTGCCAGCTCACCACCGGTAACAGGGGAGTTCGGTGGCTACACCTTC
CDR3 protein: CASSPPVTGEFGGYTF

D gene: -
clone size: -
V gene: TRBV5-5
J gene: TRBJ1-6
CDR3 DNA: TGTGCCAGCAGCTTTGGCGGGATGAATTCACCCCTCCACTTT
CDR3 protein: CASSFGGMNSPLHF

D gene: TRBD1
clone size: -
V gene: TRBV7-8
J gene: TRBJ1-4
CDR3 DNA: TGTGCCAGCAGCCCCGGGACAGTCAATGAAAAACTGTTTTTT
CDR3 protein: CASSPGTVNEKLFF

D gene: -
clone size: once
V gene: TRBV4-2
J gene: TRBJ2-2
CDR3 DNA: TGTGCCAGCAGCCAAGAATACGGGGGACACACCGGGGAGCTGTTTTTT
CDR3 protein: CASSQEYGGHTGELFF

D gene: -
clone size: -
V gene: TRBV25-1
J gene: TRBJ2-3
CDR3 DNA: TGTGCCAGCAGTGCAACAGATACGCAGTATTTT
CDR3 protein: CASSATDTQYF

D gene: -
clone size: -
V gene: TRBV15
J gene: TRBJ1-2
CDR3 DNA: TGTGCCACCAGCAGAGGAGACAGCCATGGCTACACCTTC
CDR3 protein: CATSRGDSHGYTF